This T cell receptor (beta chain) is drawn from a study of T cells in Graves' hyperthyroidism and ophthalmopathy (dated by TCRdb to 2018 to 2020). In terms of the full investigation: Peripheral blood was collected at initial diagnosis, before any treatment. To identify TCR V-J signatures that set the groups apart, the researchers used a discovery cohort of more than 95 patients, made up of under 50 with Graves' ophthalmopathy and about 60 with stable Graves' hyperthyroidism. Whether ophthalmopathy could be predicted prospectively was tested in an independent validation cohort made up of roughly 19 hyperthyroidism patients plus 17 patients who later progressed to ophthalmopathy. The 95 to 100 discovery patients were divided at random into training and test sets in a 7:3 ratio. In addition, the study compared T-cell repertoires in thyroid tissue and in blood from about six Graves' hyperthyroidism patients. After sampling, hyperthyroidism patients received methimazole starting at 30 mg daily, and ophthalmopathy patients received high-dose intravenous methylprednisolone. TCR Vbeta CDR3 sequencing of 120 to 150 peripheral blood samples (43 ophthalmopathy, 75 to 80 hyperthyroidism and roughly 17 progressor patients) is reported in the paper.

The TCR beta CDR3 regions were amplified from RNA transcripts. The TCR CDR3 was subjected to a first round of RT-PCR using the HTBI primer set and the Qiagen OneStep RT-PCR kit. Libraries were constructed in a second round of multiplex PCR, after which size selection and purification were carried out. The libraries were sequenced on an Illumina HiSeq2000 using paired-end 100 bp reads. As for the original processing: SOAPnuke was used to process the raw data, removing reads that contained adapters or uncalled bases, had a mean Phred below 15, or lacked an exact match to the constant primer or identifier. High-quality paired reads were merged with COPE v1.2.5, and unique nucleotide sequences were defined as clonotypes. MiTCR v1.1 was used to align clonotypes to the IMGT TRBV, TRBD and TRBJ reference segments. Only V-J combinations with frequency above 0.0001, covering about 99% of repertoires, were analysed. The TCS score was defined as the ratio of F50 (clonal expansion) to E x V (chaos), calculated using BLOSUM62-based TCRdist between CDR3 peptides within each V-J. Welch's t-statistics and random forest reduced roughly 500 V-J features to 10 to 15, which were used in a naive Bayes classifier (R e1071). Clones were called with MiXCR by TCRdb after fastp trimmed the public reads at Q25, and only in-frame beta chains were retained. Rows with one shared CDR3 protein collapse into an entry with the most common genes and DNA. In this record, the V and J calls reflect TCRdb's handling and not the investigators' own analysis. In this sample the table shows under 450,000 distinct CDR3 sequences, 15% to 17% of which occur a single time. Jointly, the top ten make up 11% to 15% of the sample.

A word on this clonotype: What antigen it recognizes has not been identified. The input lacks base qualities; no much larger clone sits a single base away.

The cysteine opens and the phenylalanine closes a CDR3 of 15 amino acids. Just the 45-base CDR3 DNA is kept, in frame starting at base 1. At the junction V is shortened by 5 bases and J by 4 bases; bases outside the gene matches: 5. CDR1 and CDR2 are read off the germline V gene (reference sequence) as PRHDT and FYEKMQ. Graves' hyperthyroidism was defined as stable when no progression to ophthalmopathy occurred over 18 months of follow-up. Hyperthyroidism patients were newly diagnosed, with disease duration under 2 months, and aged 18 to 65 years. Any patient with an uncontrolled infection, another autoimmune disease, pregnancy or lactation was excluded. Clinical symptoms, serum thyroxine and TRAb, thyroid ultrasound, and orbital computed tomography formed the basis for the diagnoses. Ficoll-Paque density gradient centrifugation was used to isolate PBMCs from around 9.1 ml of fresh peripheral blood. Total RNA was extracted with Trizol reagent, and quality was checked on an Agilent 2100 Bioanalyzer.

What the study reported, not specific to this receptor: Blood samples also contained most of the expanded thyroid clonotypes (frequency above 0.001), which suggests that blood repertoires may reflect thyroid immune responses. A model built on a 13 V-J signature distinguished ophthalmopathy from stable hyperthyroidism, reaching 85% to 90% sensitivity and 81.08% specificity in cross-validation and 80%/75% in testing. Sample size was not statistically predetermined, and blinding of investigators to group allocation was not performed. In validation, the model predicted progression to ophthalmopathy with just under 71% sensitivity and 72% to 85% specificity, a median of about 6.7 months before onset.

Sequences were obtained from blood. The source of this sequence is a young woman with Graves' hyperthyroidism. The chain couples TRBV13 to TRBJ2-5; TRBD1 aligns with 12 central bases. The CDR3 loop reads CASSAGQGAGETQYF. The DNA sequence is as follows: TGTGCCAGCAGCGCGGGACAGGGGGCGGGAGAGACCCAGTACTTC.